This T cell receptor (beta chain) originates from a study of T cells in Graves' hyperthyroidism and ophthalmopathy. RNA transcripts provided the source from which TCR beta CDR3 regions were amplified. A first-round RT-PCR of the TCR CDR3 used the HTBI primer set. From the multiplex PCR reads, TCRdb called clonotypes with MiXCR, one entry per CDR3 protein. The profile shows fewer than 650,000 distinct CDR3 sequences, around 14% of them singletons. This clonotype showed up just a few times. Germline V gene sequence: CDR1 LGHDT, CDR2 YNNKEL (reference sequence). The CDR3 consists of 11 residues. Trimming took off 8 bases at V and 5 bases at J, with 6 bases between the two ends. Recently diagnosed hyperthyroidism of less than 2 months' duration affected patients aged 18 to 65. Uncontrolled infection, other autoimmune disease, pregnancy and lactation each barred patients from inclusion. Diagnoses rested on clinical symptoms, serum thyroxine and TRAb, thyroid ultrasound and orbital computed tomography. This blood was taken when hyperthyroidism was first diagnosed, before any ophthalmopathy symptoms existed.

This TCR derives from a woman in her 30s with Graves' hyperthyroidism that later progressed to Graves' ophthalmopathy. This sequence joins TRBV3-1 and TRBJ2-2; no clear D. Sample: blood. The CDR3 region is CASVGTGELFF. The CDR3 DNA reads as TGTGCCAGCGTAGGTACCGGGGAGCTGTTTTTT.